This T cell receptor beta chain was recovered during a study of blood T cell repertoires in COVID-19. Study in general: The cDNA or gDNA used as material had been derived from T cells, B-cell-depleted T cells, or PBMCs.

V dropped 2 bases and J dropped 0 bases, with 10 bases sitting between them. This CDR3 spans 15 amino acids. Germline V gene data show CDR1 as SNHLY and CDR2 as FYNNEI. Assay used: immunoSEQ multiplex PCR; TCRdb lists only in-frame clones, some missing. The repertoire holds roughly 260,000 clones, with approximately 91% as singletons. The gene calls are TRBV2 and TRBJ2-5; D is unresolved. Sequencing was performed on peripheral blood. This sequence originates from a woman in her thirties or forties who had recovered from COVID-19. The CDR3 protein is CASSELGTYQETQYF. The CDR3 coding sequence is TGTGCCAGCAGTGAATTGGGCACATACCAAGAGACCCAGTACTTC.